A selection of T cell receptor beta chains follows, all from one sample in a study of shared clonotypes between healthy human individuals. Repertoires were generated with immunoSEQ multiplex PCR, while TCRdb's copy carries only in-frame clones and drops some. The sample holds some 2,500,000 clones; roughly 93% are singletons and the top ten take roughly 0.39%. Material for sequencing was naive CD4+ T cells from PBMCs. These receptors originate from a man aged 18 to 29 in good health. Some clones in this sample may be carry-over from other donors' samples. Both conserved end residues are part of each CDR3. A D gene is named only where the DNA matches it firmly. Only some rows state a clone size, as once, few, many or a class for expanded clones.

>.|TRBV15|TRBJ1-2|.
CATSRAGRTATANYGYTF
TGTGCCACCAGCAGAGCGGGACGGACCGCCACAGCTAACTATGGCTACACCTTC
>.|TRBV5-1|TRBJ2-1|.
CASSNQLDVSYNEQFF
TGCGCCAGCAGCAACCAACTAGACGTCTCCTACAATGAGCAGTTCTTC
>.|TRBV6-5|TRBJ2-5|TRBD1
CAKRDPGQGKETQYF
TGTGCCAAACGAGACCCGGGACAGGGGAAAGAGACCCAGTACTTC
>.|TRBV13|TRBJ2-5|.
CASSLDGTGGETQYF
TGTGCCAGCAGCTTAGATGGGACTGGGGGCGAGACCCAGTACTTC
>.|TRBV9|TRBJ2-7|.
CASSEGLESSYEQYF
TGTGCCAGCAGCGAGGGACTCGAGAGCTCCTACGAGCAGTACTTC
>.|TRBV7-2|TRBJ2-7|.
CASSGLRALAYEQYF
TGTGCCAGCAGCGGATTAAGGGCCCTAGCCTACGAGCAGTACTTC
>.|TRBV28|TRBJ2-6|.
CASSLYGANVLTF
TGTGCCAGCAGTTTATATGGGGCCAACGTCCTGACTTTC
>.|TRBV5-1|TRBJ2-5|.
CASSFASNQETQYF
TGCGCCAGCAGCTTCGCTAGCAACCAAGAGACCCAGTACTTC
>.|TRBV6-1|TRBJ1-1|.
CASSERRANTEAFF
TGTGCCAGCAGTGAACGACGGGCGAACACTGAAGCTTTCTTT
>.|TRBV28|TRBJ1-1|.
CASTYPWENTEAFF
TGTGCCAGCACCTACCCTTGGGAGAACACTGAAGCTTTCTTT
>.|TRBV7-2|TRBJ2-3|TRBD2
CASSNPLTSGSGQYF
TGTGCCAGCAGCAACCCGCTCACTAGCGGGAGCGGGCAGTATTTT
>.|TRBV19|TRBJ1-3|TRBD1
CASAGQVPGNTIYF
TGTGCCAGTGCTGGACAGGTGCCTGGAAACACCATATATTTT
>.|TRBV13|TRBJ2-7|.
CASSLSFRGRGLGGSEQYF
TGTGCCAGCAGCTTAAGTTTTCGCGGCAGGGGCCTGGGCGGGTCCGAGCAGTACTTC
>.|TRBV4-1|TRBJ1-5|.
CASSQYLQGNQPQHF
TGCGCCAGCAGCCAATATCTCCAGGGGAATCAGCCCCAGCATTTT
>.|TRBV7-8|TRBJ2-1|.
CASSLQRDRYNEQFF
TGTGCCAGCAGCCTCCAACGGGATCGATACAATGAGCAGTTCTTC
>once|TRBV5-1|TRBJ2-3|TRBD2
CASSLAASGNTQYF
TGCGCCAGCAGCTTGGCCGCTAGCGGTAATACGCAGTATTTT